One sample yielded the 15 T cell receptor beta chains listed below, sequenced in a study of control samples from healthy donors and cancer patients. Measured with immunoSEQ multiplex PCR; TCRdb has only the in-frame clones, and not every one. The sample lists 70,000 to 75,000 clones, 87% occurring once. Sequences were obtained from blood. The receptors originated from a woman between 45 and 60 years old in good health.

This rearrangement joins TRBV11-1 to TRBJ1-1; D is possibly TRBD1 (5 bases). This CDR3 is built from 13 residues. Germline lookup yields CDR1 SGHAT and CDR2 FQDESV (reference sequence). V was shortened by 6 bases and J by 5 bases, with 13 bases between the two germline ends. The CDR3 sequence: CASRLGHLTEAFF. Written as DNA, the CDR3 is TGTGCCAGCAGACTTGGACATTTAACTGAAGCTTTCTTT.

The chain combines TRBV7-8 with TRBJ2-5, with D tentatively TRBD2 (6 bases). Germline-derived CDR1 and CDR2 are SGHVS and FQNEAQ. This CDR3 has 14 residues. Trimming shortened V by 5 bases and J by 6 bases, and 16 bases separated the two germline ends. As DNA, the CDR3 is TGTGCCAGCAGCCAAGAGGGGAGGAGGAAGACCCAGTACTTC. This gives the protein CASSQEGRRKTQYF. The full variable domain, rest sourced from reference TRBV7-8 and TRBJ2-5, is GAGVSQSPRYKVAKRGQDVALRCDPISGHVSLFWYQQALGQGPEFLTYFQNEAQLDKSGLPSDRFFAERPEGSVSTLKIQRTQQEDSAVYLCASSQEGRRKTQYFGPGTRLLVL.

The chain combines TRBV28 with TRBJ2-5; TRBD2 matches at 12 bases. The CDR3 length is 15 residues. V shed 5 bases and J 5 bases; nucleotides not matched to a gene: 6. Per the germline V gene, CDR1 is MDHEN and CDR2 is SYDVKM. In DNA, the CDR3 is TGTGCCAGCAGTCCTCTCGGACTAGCGGGGGAGACCCAGTACTTC. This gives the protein CASSPLGLAGETQYF.

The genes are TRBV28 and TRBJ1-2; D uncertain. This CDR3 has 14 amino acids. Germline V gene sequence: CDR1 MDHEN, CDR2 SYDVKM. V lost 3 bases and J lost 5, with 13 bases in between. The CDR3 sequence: CASSFGRNQYGYTF. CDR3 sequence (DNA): TGTGCCAGCAGTTTTGGCAGAAATCAGTATGGCTACACCTTC.

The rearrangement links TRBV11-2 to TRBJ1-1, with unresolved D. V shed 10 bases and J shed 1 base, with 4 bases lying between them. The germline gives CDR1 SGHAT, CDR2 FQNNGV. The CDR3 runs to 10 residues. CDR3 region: CATGNTEAFF. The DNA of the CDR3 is TGTGCCACAGGGAACACTGAAGCTTTCTTT.

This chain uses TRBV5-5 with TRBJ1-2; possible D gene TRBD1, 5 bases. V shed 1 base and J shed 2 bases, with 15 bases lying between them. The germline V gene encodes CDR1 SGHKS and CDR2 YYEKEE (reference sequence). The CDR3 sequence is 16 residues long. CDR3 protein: CASSLSSGTLNYGYTF. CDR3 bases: TGTGCCAGCAGCTTGTCTTCGGGGACGCTGAACTATGGCTACACCTTC. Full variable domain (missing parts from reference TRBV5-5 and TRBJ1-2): DAGVTQSPTHLIKTRGQQVTLRCSPISGHKSVSWYQQVLGQGPQFIFQYYEKEERGRGNFPDRFSARQFPNYSSELNVNALLLGDSALYLCASSLSSGTLNYGYTFGSGTRLTVV.

The CDR3 sequence is CASSLGGQNTGELFF. The CDR3 nucleotides read TGTGCCAGCAGCTTAGGGGGACAGAACACCGGGGAGCTGTTTTTT. The chain has TRBV7-3 and TRBJ2-2; possibly TRBD1 for D (6 bases). V was trimmed by 2 bases and J by 1 base, leaving 8 bases between them. This CDR3 region has 15 residues. Germline lookup yields CDR1 SGHTA and CDR2 FQGTGA.

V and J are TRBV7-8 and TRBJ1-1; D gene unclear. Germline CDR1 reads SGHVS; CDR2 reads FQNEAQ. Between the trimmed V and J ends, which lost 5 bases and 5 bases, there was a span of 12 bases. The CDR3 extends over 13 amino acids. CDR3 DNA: TGTGCCAGCAGCGTGGGGATGGCGACTGAAGCTTTCTTT. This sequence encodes CASSVGMATEAFF. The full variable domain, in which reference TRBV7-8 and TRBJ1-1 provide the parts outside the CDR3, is GAGVSQSPRYKVAKRGQDVALRCDPISGHVSLFWYQQALGQGPEFLTYFQNEAQLDKSGLPSDRFFAERPEGSVSTLKIQRTQQEDSAVYLCASSVGMATEAFFGQGTRLTVV.

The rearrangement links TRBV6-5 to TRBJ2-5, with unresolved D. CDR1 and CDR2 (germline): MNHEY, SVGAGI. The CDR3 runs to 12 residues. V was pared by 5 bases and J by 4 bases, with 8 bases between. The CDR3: CASSPEAETQYF. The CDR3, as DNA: TGTGCCAGCAGTCCAGAGGCAGAGACCCAGTACTTC.

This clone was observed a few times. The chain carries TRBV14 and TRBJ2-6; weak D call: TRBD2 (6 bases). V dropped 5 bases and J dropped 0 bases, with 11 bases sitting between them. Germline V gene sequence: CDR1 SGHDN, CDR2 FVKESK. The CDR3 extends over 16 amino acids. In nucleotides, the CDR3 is TGTGCCAGCAGCGCGGGACGTTTCTCTGGGGCCAACGTCCTGACTTTC. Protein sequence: CASSAGRFSGANVLTF.

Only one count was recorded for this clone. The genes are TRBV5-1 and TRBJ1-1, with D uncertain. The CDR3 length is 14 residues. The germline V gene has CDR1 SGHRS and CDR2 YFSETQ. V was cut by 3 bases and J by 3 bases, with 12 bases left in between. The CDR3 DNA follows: TGCGCCAGCAGCTCTAGAGAAGGAGACACTGAAGCTTTCTTT. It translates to CASSSREGDTEAFF.

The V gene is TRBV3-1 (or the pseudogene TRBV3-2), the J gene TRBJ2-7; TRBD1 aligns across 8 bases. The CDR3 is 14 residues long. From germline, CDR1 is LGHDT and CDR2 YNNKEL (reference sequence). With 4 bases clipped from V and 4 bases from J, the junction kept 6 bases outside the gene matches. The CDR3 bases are TGTGCCAGCAGCCCGGACAGGGTCAGGTACGAGCAGTACTTC. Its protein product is CASSPDRVRYEQYF.

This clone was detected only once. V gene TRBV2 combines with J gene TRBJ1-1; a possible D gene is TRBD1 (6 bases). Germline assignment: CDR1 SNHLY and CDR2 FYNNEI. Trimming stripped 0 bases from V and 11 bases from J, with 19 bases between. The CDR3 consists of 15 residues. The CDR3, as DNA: TGTGCCAGCAGTGAAGCGAGTAGTAGGGCAGGGGATGCTTTCTTT. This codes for CASSEASSRAGDAFF.

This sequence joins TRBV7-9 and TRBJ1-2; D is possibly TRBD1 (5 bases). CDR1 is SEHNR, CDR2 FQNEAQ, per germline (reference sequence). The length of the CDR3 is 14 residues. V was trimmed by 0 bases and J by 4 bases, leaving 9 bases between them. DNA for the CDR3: TGTGCCAGCAGCTTAGCCAGGGACCGCTATGGCTACACCTTC. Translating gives CASSLARDRYGYTF.

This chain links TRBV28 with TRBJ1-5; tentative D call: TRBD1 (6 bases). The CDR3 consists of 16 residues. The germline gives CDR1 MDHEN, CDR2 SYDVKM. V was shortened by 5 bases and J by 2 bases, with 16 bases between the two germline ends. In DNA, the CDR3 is TGTGCCAGCAGTCCCTACAGGGTAACGGGCAATCAGCCCCAGCATTTT. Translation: CASSPYRVTGNQPQHF. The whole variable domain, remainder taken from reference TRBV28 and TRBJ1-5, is DVKVTQSSRYLVKRTGEKVFLECVQDMDHENMFWYRQDPGLGLRLIYFSYDVKMKEKGDIPEGYSVSREKKERFSLILESASTNQTSMYLCASSPYRVTGNQPQHFGDGTRLSIL.